Below are 9 T cell receptor beta chains sequenced from a single sample in a study of cytomegalovirus exposure and HLA in healthy donors. Amplification used 60 Vbeta primers and 13 Jbeta primers. Measured with immunoSEQ multiplex PCR; TCRdb has only the in-frame clones, and not every one. The sample yields 85,000 to 130,000 clones, roughly 72% seen once. Sequenced: PBMCs. These TCRs come from a woman under 30 in good health and CMV-seropositive.

The chain has TRBV11-3 and TRBJ2-2; 7 bases are shared with TRBD1. The CDR3 contains 14 residues. Germline CDR1 reads SGHNT; CDR2 reads YENEEA. V dropped 5 bases and J dropped 3; count of bases not matched to a gene: 3. The CDR3 DNA reads as TGTGCCAGCAGCCGCCAGGGGGACACCGGGGAGCTGTTTTTT. Protein sequence: CASSRQGDTGELFF.

This sequence joins TRBV10-3 and TRBJ2-7; D is ambiguous. Trimming stripped 0 bases from V and 10 bases from J, with 10 bases between. Germline loops: CDR1 ENHRY, CDR2 SYGVKD. The CDR3 is made up of 12 amino acids. CDR3 sequence (DNA): TGTGCCATCAGTGAGTCGGTATCTATCCAGTACTTC. Protein: CAISESVSIQYF.

The chain recombines TRBV10-2 with TRBJ1-5; a weak D match, TRBD1 (5 bases). The CDR3 is 14 residues long. V was pared by 2 bases and J by 7 bases, with 12 bases between. CDR1 is WSHSY and CDR2 is SAAADI in the germline V gene. The CDR3 bases are TGCGCCAGCAGTGAGCAGGGCTGGAACCAGCCCCAGCATTTT. It codes for CASSEQGWNQPQHF.

The chain couples TRBV28 to TRBJ2-3; 10 bases agree with TRBD2. V lost 6 bases to trimming and J lost 2 bases; unmatched junction nucleotides: 5. Looked up from germline, CDR1 is MDHEN and CDR2 is SYDVKM. The CDR3 has 15 residues. The CDR3 nucleotides are TGTGCCAGCAGCCTAGCGGGGGAGACCACAGATACGCAGTATTTT. Amino acid sequence: CASSLAGETTDTQYF. The full variable domain, its missing parts supplied by reference TRBV28 and TRBJ2-3, is DVKVTQSSRYLVKRTGEKVFLECVQDMDHENMFWYRQDPGLGLRLIYFSYDVKMKEKGDIPEGYSVSREKKERFSLILESASTNQTSMYLCASSLAGETTDTQYFGPGTRLTVL.

The chain employs TRBV19 and TRBJ1-4, with D tentatively TRBD1 (5 bases). From germline, CDR1 is LNHDA and CDR2 SQIVND (reference sequence). Trimming removed 3 bases from V and 11 bases from J, with 25 bases in between. The length of the CDR3 is 17 residues. The CDR3 is CASSIGGAGSTIGKLFF. CDR3 in DNA: TGTGCCAGTAGTATTGGAGGGGCGGGGTCCACGATCGGGAAACTGTTTTTT.

The genes are TRBV13 and TRBJ1-1, with no clear D. The CDR3 covers 13 residues. CDR1 PRHDT and CDR2 FYEKMQ come from the germline V gene (reference sequence). Deletions cut 2 bases from V and 0 bases from J, with 4 bases between. The CDR3 nucleotides are TGTGCCAGCAGCTTACGGGTGAACACTGAAGCTTTCTTT. Translation gives CASSLRVNTEAFF.

This clone appeared once. This chain links TRBV7-6 with TRBJ2-3; D uncertain. Trimming took off 5 bases at V and 5 bases at J, with 11 bases between the two ends. The CDR3 has 13 residues. Germline V gene sequence: CDR1 SGHVS, CDR2 FNYEAQ. The CDR3 nucleotides read TGTGCCAGCAGCCCCTCACTTGGAGATACGCAGTATTTT. Its translation is CASSPSLGDTQYF.

The gene calls are TRBV15 and TRBJ1-6, with D tentatively TRBD1 (5 bases). V was pared by 2 bases and J by 14 bases, with 10 bases between. Germline assignment: CDR1 LNHNV and CDR2 YYDKDF (reference sequence). CDR3 length equals 12 residues. CDR3 DNA sequence: TGTGCCACCAGCAGATTATCGGGGGCCCTCCACTTT. Translating gives CATSRLSGALHF. The full variable domain, its missing parts supplied by reference TRBV15 and TRBJ1-6, is DAMVIQNPRYQVTQFGKPVTLSCSQTLNHNVMYWYQQKSSQAPKLLFHYYDKDFNNEADTPDNFQSRRPNTSFCFLDIRSPGLGDTAMYLCATSRLSGALHFGNGTRLTVT.

As DNA, the CDR3 is TGCGCCAGCAGCTTACAGGGTTTTGAAAAACTGTTTTTT. Translation: CASSLQGFEKLFF. This sequence joins TRBV4-1 and TRBJ1-4; the D gene is possibly TRBD1 (6 bases). The CDR3 totals 13 residues. Trimming took off 5 bases at V and 7 bases at J, with 11 bases between the two ends. Germline V gives CDR1 MGHRA, CDR2 YSYEKL.